One and the same sample provided the 13 T cell receptor beta chains below, sequenced in a study of spatial heterogeneity in lung cancer. TCRdb recomputed calls from the 5' RACE reads with MiXCR, one row per CDR3 protein. The sample includes some 120,000 distinct CDR3 sequences, 12% of them seen just once. Time point defined: blood at routine non-recurrence follow-up after resection. Whole RNA was taken from tumor, nontumor lung or frozen PBMC; it was then sequenced unsorted. Sequencing was performed on PBMCs, taken at follow-up. These TCRs come from a male donor with early-stage non-small cell lung cancer.

CDR3 loop: CASSDNRGSYEQYF. CDR3 nucleotide sequence: TGTGCCAGCAGTGACAACAGGGGGAGTTACGAGCAGTACTTC. This rearrangement joins TRBV28 to TRBJ2-7, with 8 bases matching TRBD1. J lost 4 bases, V lost 5 bases, and 7 bases had no gene match. The CDR3 length is 14 residues. Germline V gives CDR1 MDHEN, CDR2 SYDVKM. Combining the CDR3 with reference TRBV28 and TRBJ2-7 gives the whole variable domain DVKVTQSSRYLVKRTGEKVFLECVQDMDHENMFWYRQDPGLGLRLIYFSYDVKMKEKGDIPEGYSVSREKKERFSLILESASTNQTSMYLCASSDNRGSYEQYFGPGTRLTVT.

V is TRBV7-2 and J is TRBJ1-2; 9 bases match TRBD1. Trimming at V came to 1 base and at J to 7 bases, leaving 10 bases not matched to a gene. CDR1 is SGHTA, CDR2 FQGNSA, per germline. The CDR3 is made up of 16 amino acids. The CDR3 region is CASSLDPGQGLSGYTF. In DNA, the CDR3 is TGTGCCAGCAGCTTAGATCCGGGACAGGGATTGAGTGGCTACACCTTC.

In its sample, this clonotype was seen many times. The V gene is TRBV20-1, the J gene TRBJ1-6; D ambiguous. CDR3 size: 13 residues. Germline values: CDR1 DFQATT, CDR2 SNEGSKA (reference sequence). V was pared by 0 bases and J by 8 bases, with 8 bases between. This CDR3 is CSARDEGDSPLHF. Written as DNA, the CDR3 is TGCAGTGCTAGAGACGAAGGAGATTCACCCCTCCACTTT.

The chain recombines TRBV5-1 with TRBJ2-7; D ambiguous. Germline V gene lookup returns CDR1 SGHRS and CDR2 YFSETQ. Trimming took 0 bases from V and 1 from J, leaving 11 bases between them. CDR3 length equals 15 residues. The CDR3: CASSLGSSPSYEQYF. CDR3 in DNA: TGCGCCAGCAGCTTGGGTTCGAGCCCATCCTACGAGCAGTACTTC.

CDR3 sequence (DNA): TGCGCCAGCAGCCTGCGACTAGCGGGGAGGCAAGAGACCCAGTACTTC. Its translation is CASSLRLAGRQETQYF. V usage is TRBV5-1 and J usage is TRBJ2-5; 11 bases are a match to TRBD2. CDR1 is SGHRS, CDR2 YFSETQ, per germline. The CDR3 runs to 16 residues. J gave up 2 bases and V 4 bases, and 7 bases lay outside the gene matches. The full variable domain, in which reference TRBV5-1 and TRBJ2-5 provide the parts outside the CDR3, is KAGVTQTPRYLIKTRGQQVTLSCSPISGHRSVSWYQQTPGQGLQFLFEYFSETQRNKGNFPGRFSGRQFSNSRSEMNVSTLELGDSALYLCASSLRLAGRQETQYFGPGTRLLVL.

This clonotype turned up a few times. This chain links TRBV15 with TRBJ2-1; maybe TRBD2 (5 bases). CDR3 size: 13 residues. Germline CDR1 is LNHNV and CDR2 is YYDKDF (reference sequence). Trimming took off 1 base at V and 10 bases at J, with 11 bases between the two ends. The CDR3 is CATSRGLAYEQFF. The CDR3, as DNA: TGTGCCACCAGCAGAGGCCTAGCATACGAGCAGTTCTTC.

This clonotype was counted ten times or more. This rearrangement joins TRBV7-2 to TRBJ1-1, with 8 bases identical to TRBD1. The J segment lost 1 base and the V segment lost 1 base, leaving 11 bases of the junction unmatched. Germline V gives CDR1 SGHTA, CDR2 FQGNSA. This CDR3 has 18 residues. The CDR3 DNA is TGTGCCAGCAGCTTAGGATTGAGACAGGGGAGAGGGAACACTGAAGCTTTCTTT. It encodes CASSLGLRQGRGNTEAFF.

This clonotype was seen repeatedly, ten times or more. CDR3 in amino acids: CASSSNRGRGTEAFF. Here the CDR3 DNA reads TGTGCCAGCAGCTCGAACAGGGGGAGAGGGACTGAAGCTTTCTTT. The V gene is TRBV11-2, the J gene TRBJ1-1; TRBD1 matches at 8 bases. The V segment lost 4 bases and the J segment 5 bases; nucleotides outside the gene matches: 9. This CDR3 spans 15 amino acids. Germline assignment: CDR1 SGHAT and CDR2 FQNNGV.

This chain joins TRBV24-1 and TRBJ2-7, with D unresolved. With 3 bases removed from V and 2 bases from J, the gap between germline ends came to 10 bases. The germline CDR1 and CDR2 sequences are KGHDR and SFDVKD. The CDR3 length is 14 residues. The CDR3 spells CATSDQWQPYEQYF. In DNA form, the CDR3 reads TGTGCCACCAGTGATCAGTGGCAGCCCTACGAGCAGTACTTC.

This clonotype was observed many times. The chain is built from TRBV3-1 and TRBJ2-3; maybe TRBD1 (6 bases). Trimming stripped 3 bases from V and 1 base from J, with 8 bases between. Germline CDR1 and CDR2: LGHDT and YNNKEL (reference sequence). CDR3 length equals 14 residues. The CDR3 is CASSQRQGTDTQYF. The CDR3 DNA reads TGTGCCAGCAGCCAGCGACAGGGCACAGATACGCAGTATTTT.

In its sample, this clonotype was seen many times. The chain has TRBV24-1 and TRBJ2-5, with D maybe TRBD2 (5 bases). V was cut by 4 bases and J by 5 bases, with 13 bases left in between. Germline CDR1 reads KGHDR; CDR2 reads SFDVKD. The CDR3 is 14 residues long. CDR3 residues: CATSERGGSETQYF. The CDR3 bases are TGTGCCACCAGTGAACGTGGAGGAAGTGAGACCCAGTACTTC.

This chain uses TRBV5-6 with TRBJ1-2; D is undetermined. The CDR3 loop spans 14 amino acids. V lost 5 bases to trimming and J lost 4 bases, with 15 bases between them. From germline, CDR1 is SGHDT and CDR2 YYEEEE. The CDR3 loop reads CASSLAQELYGYTF. In DNA form, the CDR3 reads TGTGCCAGCAGTCTGGCCCAGGAACTCTATGGCTACACCTTC.

The sample holds many counts of this clonotype. The rearrangement uses TRBV29-1 and TRBJ1-1; a possible D gene is TRBD1 (6 bases). The CDR3 has 14 amino acids. V was cut by 7 bases and J by 5 bases, with 20 bases left in between. CDR1 and CDR2 from the germline V gene are SQVTM and ANQGSEA. The CDR3 DNA reads as TGCAGCGCTAGTATCGGGGGGGCTTCGACTGAAGCTTTCTTT. This sequence encodes CSASIGGASTEAFF.